A single sample gave rise to the 21 T cell receptor beta chains below, sequenced in a study of T-cell memory formation after mild COVID-19. TCRdb called the 5' RACE reads again in MiXCR, with one record for every CDR3 protein. The profile shows 300,000 or so distinct CDR3 sequences, about 17% of them singletons. Material: PBMCs or a T cell subset sorted from them (not recorded which). All receptors derive from a man aged 18 to 35 who had mild COVID-19 (a few samples of this study predate the infection). Cell type and time point are not known.

This rearrangement joins TRBV9 to TRBJ2-5, with D perhaps matching TRBD2 (6 bases). This CDR3 contains 15 residues. Trimming took off 3 bases at V and 0 bases at J, with 12 bases between the two ends. The germline V gene has CDR1 SGDLS and CDR2 YYNGEE. The CDR3 DNA sequence: TGTGCCAGCAGCGCCTCTCGGGGGAACCAAGAGACCCAGTACTTC. Its protein is CASSASRGNQETQYF.

This chain connects TRBV6-2 or TRBV6-3 to TRBJ1-1; D may be TRBD1 (6 bases). CDR1 and CDR2 (germline): MNHEY, SVGEGT. V was trimmed by 6 bases and J by 6 bases, leaving 20 bases between them. This CDR3 has 15 amino acids. CDR3 in amino acids: CASSGQSYMGAEAFF. CDR3 DNA sequence: TGTGCCAGCAGCGGACAGAGCTACATGGGGGCTGAAGCTTTCTTT.

The table lists this clonotype with a few counts. The chain is built from TRBV6-6 and TRBJ2-5; D is unresolved. Trimming pared 7 bases from V and 5 bases from J, leaving 14 bases between. The CDR3 runs to 13 residues. The germline CDR1 and CDR2 sequences are MNHNY and SVGAGI (reference sequence). CDR3 sequence (DNA): TGTGCCAGCATTTCCCCCTCCTCGGAGACCCAGTACTTC. It encodes CASISPSSETQYF.

This clonotype was recorded a few times. J is TRBJ2-5 and V is TRBV7-9; possibly TRBD2 for D (6 bases). V was pared by 5 bases and J by 0 bases, with 19 bases between. CDR1 is SEHNR and CDR2 is FQNEAQ in the germline V gene (reference sequence). The CDR3 covers 17 residues. CDR3 protein: CASSPAPGDMYQETQYF. DNA of the CDR3: TGTGCCAGCAGCCCCGCTCCGGGGGATATGTACCAAGAGACCCAGTACTTC.

This sequence joins TRBV7-2 and TRBJ1-1, with 7 nucleotides matching TRBD1. Germline trimming cut 6 bases from V and 6 bases from J; bases unmatched to any gene: 13. The CDR3 is made up of 15 amino acids. Germline V gene sequence: CDR1 SGHTA, CDR2 FQGNSA. CDR3 DNA: TGTGCCAGCAGACAAAACCGGGACAGAGGGGCTGAAGCTTTCTTT. It encodes CASRQNRDRGAEAFF.

This clonotype has a handful of counts. The chain is built from TRBV4-3 and TRBJ1-2, with a weak D call TRBD1 (5 bases). The CDR3 loop spans 16 amino acids. Trimming cost V 2 bases and J 0 bases, with 13 bases left between them. The germline V gene has CDR1 LGHNA and CDR2 YSLEER. CDR3: CASSQLSGGSNYGYTF. Written as DNA, the CDR3 is TGCGCCAGCAGCCAACTCTCCGGGGGATCTAACTATGGCTACACCTTC.

Only a few counts were recorded for this clonotype. The V gene is TRBV4-3, the J gene TRBJ1-1; no clear D gene. This CDR3 has 14 amino acids. Germline V gene data show CDR1 as LGHNA and CDR2 as YSLEER. The V and J ends lost 8 bases and 3 bases respectively, with 16 bases between them. Written as DNA, the CDR3 is TGCGCCAGCGGATCCTACCTGAGGGACACTGAAGCTTTCTTT. Its translation: CASGSYLRDTEAFF.

The chain employs TRBV7-2 and TRBJ1-1, with D tentatively TRBD1 (5 bases). Per germline, CDR1 SGHTA and CDR2 FQGNSA. The CDR3 has 17 amino acids. V was cut by 1 base and J by 0 bases, with 15 bases left in between. Written as DNA, the CDR3 is TGTGCCAGCAGCTTAGGGGCAGGGTACGGAGTGAACACTGAAGCTTTCTTT. This encodes CASSLGAGYGVNTEAFF.

This chain uses TRBV15 with TRBJ2-1; D might be TRBD1 or TRBD2, each matching 5 bases. The CDR3 extends over 14 amino acids. In germline, CDR1 is LNHNV, CDR2 YYDKDF (reference sequence). V gave up 1 base and J gave up 8 bases, with 12 bases separating them. CDR3: CATSRGRGGDEQFF. Here the CDR3 DNA reads TGTGCCACCAGCAGAGGTCGGGGCGGCGATGAGCAGTTCTTC.

The chain has TRBV10-3 and TRBJ2-1; 13 bases match TRBD2. The V gene end was trimmed by 4 bases and the J gene end by 0 bases; junction bases not matched to a gene: 0. The CDR3 has 16 amino acids. Germline lookup yields CDR1 ENHRY and CDR2 SYGVKD. CDR3 residues: CAISGTSGSSYNEQFF. The CDR3 DNA is TGTGCCATCAGTGGGACTAGCGGGAGCTCCTACAATGAGCAGTTCTTC.

This clonotype was seen a few times. The chain links TRBV20-1 to TRBJ2-4; tentatively, D is TRBD1 or TRBD2 (5 bases each). The CDR3 is 15 residues long. Germline lookup yields CDR1 DFQATT and CDR2 SNEGSKA (reference sequence). Trimming removed 6 bases at V and 0 bases at J, with 15 bases between. CDR3 amino acids: CSAGRTGGAKNIQYF. The CDR3, as DNA: TGCAGTGCCGGAAGAACAGGAGGAGCCAAAAACATTCAGTACTTC.

This rearrangement joins TRBV7-9 to TRBJ2-5, with D unclear. The CDR3 consists of 11 residues. The V end lost 5 bases, the J end lost 6 bases, and 7 bases lay between the germline ends. The germline V gene has CDR1 SEHNR and CDR2 FQNEAQ (reference sequence). CDR3 coding DNA: TGTGCCAGCAGCCGAAGTCAGACCCAGTACTTC. It is translated as CASSRSQTQYF.

This clonotype was observed many times. The V gene is TRBV12-3 or TRBV12-4, the J gene TRBJ1-2; weak D call: TRBD1 (6 bases). Trimming took 8 bases from V and 6 from J, leaving 10 bases between them. The CDR3 sequence is 11 residues long. CDR3 bases: TGTGCCAGCGTGGGGGGCGATGGCTACACCTTC. Its protein is CASVGGDGYTF.

This clonotype was seen a handful of times. The V and J genes are TRBV28 and TRBJ2-4, with 10 bases lining up with TRBD2. The CDR3 is made up of 18 amino acids. V gave up 5 bases and J gave up 1 base; unmatched junction bases: 11. Germline V lookup: CDR1 MDHEN, CDR2 SYDVKM. CDR3 in DNA: TGTGCCAGCAGTCTGACCAGCGGGGGGGCCAAGGCCAAAAACATTCAGTACTTC. This codes for CASSLTSGGAKAKNIQYF.

The chain couples TRBV5-1 to TRBJ2-3; a weak D match, TRBD1 (6 bases). Germline assignment: CDR1 SGHRS and CDR2 YFSETQ. This CDR3 spans 14 amino acids. V was trimmed by 4 bases and J by 4 bases, leaving 13 bases between them. The CDR3 nucleotides are TGCGCCAGCAGCCGACTCCGGACAGCAGATACGCAGTATTTT. Translating gives CASSRLRTADTQYF.

The chain uses TRBV20-1 and TRBJ2-5, with TRBD1 identical over 10 bases. Trimming at V came to 4 bases and at J to 1 base, leaving 9 bases not matched to a gene. The germline V gene encodes CDR1 DFQATT and CDR2 SNEGSKA (reference sequence). This CDR3 is built from 16 residues. The CDR3 region is CSAKGPGQGRQETQYF. CDR3 sequence (DNA): TGCAGTGCTAAAGGACCGGGACAGGGGCGCCAAGAGACCCAGTACTTC.

This rearrangement joins TRBV29-1 to TRBJ2-2; D call uncertain. Per germline, CDR1 SQVTM and CDR2 ANQGSEA. CDR3 length: 14 amino acids. Trimming shortened V by 5 bases and J by 6 bases, and 16 bases separated the two germline ends. The CDR3 DNA sequence: TGCAGCGTTAGAGAGAATTGGAAATCCGGGGAGCTGTTTTTT. The encoded protein is CSVRENWKSGELFF.

This clonotype was seen many times. The genes are TRBV6-5 and TRBJ2-3, with D perhaps TRBD2 (6 bases). This CDR3 is built from 14 residues. Germline lookup yields CDR1 MNHEY and CDR2 SVGAGI. The V and J ends lost 2 bases and 4 bases respectively, with 10 bases between them. The CDR3 here is CASSYAGNPDTQYF. The CDR3 DNA follows: TGTGCCAGCAGTTACGCGGGGAACCCAGATACGCAGTATTTT.

The genes are TRBV23-1 and TRBJ2-7; 9 nucleotides line up with TRBD1. TRBV23-1 is annotated as an ORF whose role is uncertain. The CDR3 has 14 residues. With 7 bases clipped from V and 1 base from J, the junction kept 5 bases outside the gene matches. The CDR3 loop reads CASTGQGLSYEQYV. CDR3 DNA: TGCGCCAGCACTGGACAGGGGCTTTCCTACGAGCAGTACGTC.

This clonotype was seen repeatedly, ten times or more. The chain employs TRBV5-1 and TRBJ2-2; 7 bases are shared with TRBD1. This CDR3 region has 14 residues. CDR1 and CDR2 from the germline V gene are SGHRS and YFSETQ. The ends lost 4 bases at V and 5 bases at J; junction bases unmatched: 5. The CDR3: CASSPWTGTGELFF. Here the CDR3 DNA reads TGCGCCAGCAGCCCTTGGACAGGAACCGGGGAGCTGTTTTTT.

This chain connects TRBV2 to TRBJ2-3; TRBD1 matches at 11 bases. V shed 11 bases and J 4 bases; nucleotides not matched to a gene: 2. There are 12 residues in the CDR3. CDR1 is SNHLY, CDR2 FYNNEI, per germline. In DNA, the CDR3 is TGTGCCGGGGGACAGGGGGCAGATACGCAGTATTTT. Translation gives CAGGQGADTQYF. Looking up the rest from reference TRBV2 and TRBJ2-3 gives the full variable domain: EPEVTQTPSHQVTQMGQEVILRCVPISNHLYFYWYRQILGQKVEFLVSFYNNEISEKSEIFDDQFSVERPDGSNFTLKIRSTKLEDSAMYFCAGGQGADTQYFGPGTRLTVL.